Sequencing of this T cell receptor beta chain was carried out in a study of T-cell reconstitution after alpha-beta-depleted transplantation in children. Findings of the study overall: T-cell counts and diversity at one year post-transplant came mainly from newly produced T cells. Alpha-beta T cells present about two months after transplant were reported to originate from several hundred expanded graft clones.

A note on this clonotype: The antigen is not known.

The V gene end was trimmed by 4 bases and the J gene end by 10 bases; junction bases not matched to a gene: 12. Germline values: CDR1 DFQATT, CDR2 SNEGSKA (reference sequence). This CDR3 spans 13 amino acids. Unique molecular identifiers were built into the TCRbeta library. TCRdb analysed the PCR reads with MiXCR anew, one entry per CDR3 protein. The table includes about 900,000 distinct CDR3 sequences, less than 30% detected once. This receptor was taken from a boy less than two years old who had a stem cell transplant for SCID, so the T cells may come from the graft donor. The chain recombines TRBV20-1 with TRBJ2-5; 7 nucleotides line up with TRBD2. The sequencing here drew on PBMCs, mostly from graft donor cells, taken 360 days after TCRalphabeta/CD19-depleted stem cell transplant. The CDR3 loop is CSATQPGTGGQYF. The CDR3 DNA follows: TGCAGTGCTACTCAACCCGGGACGGGAGGCCAGTACTTC.